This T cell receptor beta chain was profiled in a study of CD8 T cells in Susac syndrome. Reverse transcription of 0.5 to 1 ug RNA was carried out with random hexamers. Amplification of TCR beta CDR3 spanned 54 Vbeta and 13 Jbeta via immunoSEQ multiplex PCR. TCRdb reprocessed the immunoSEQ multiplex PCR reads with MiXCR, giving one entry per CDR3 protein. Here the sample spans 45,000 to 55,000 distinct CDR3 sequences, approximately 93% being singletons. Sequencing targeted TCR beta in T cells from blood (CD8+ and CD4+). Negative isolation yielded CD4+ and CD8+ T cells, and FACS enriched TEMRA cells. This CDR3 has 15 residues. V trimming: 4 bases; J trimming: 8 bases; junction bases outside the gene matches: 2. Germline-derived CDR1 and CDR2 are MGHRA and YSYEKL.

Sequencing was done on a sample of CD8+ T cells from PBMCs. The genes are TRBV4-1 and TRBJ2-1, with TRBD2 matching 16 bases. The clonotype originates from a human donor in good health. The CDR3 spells CASSPGLAGGDEQFF. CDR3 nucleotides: TGCGCCAGCAGCCCGGGACTAGCGGGAGGGGATGAGCAGTTCTTC.